These T cell receptor beta chains were read from a single sample in a study of blood T cells in healthy people across ages. Each CDR3 protein gets one entry after TCRdb re-called the 5' RACE reads with MiXCR. This sample has some 640,000 distinct CDR3 sequences, with about 30% found just once. Source material: blood. These receptor sequences come from a woman aged 80 or over in good health. CDR3s include the opening cysteine and the closing phenylalanine or tryptophan. Each record gives: V gene, D gene, clone size, CDR3 length, J gene, CDR3 protein, CDR3 DNA. D genes are given only for firm matches. Some rows mark clone size as missing; the rest say once, few, many or name a class of expanded clone.

v_call: TRBV4-1; d_call: TRBD2; clone_size: many; cdr3_length: 16; j_call: TRBJ2-3; cdr3_aa: CASSLVAGGTTDTQYF; cdr3_nt: TGCGCCAGCAGCCTTGTCGCGGGGGGGACCACAGATACGCAGTATTTT
v_call: TRBV2; d_call: TRBD2; clone_size: .; cdr3_length: 12; j_call: TRBJ2-1; cdr3_aa: CASEREYNEQFF; cdr3_nt: TGTGCCAGTGAGCGGGAGTACAATGAGCAGTTCTTC
v_call: TRBV7-9; d_call: TRBD1; clone_size: .; cdr3_length: 17; j_call: TRBJ2-3; cdr3_aa: CASSSRKGQKFTDTQYF; cdr3_nt: TGTGCCAGCAGCTCTAGAAAGGGACAGAAATTCACAGATACGCAGTATTTT
v_call: TRBV20-1; d_call: TRBD2; clone_size: many; cdr3_length: 13; j_call: TRBJ2-7; cdr3_aa: CSAWTSGTYEQYF; cdr3_nt: TGCAGTGCTTGGACTAGCGGCACCTACGAGCAGTACTTC
v_call: TRBV7-2; d_call: .; clone_size: .; cdr3_length: 12; j_call: TRBJ2-5; cdr3_aa: CASSLRGGAQYF; cdr3_nt: TGTGCCAGCAGCTTAAGGGGGGGGGCCCAGTACTTC
v_call: TRBV6-9; d_call: TRBD2; clone_size: .; cdr3_length: 15; j_call: TRBJ2-7; cdr3_aa: CSQKGTSGRSHEQYF; cdr3_nt: TGTTCTCAGAAAGGGACTAGCGGGAGATCCCACGAGCAGTACTTC
v_call: TRBV7-9; d_call: .; clone_size: many; cdr3_length: 19; j_call: TRBJ1-1; cdr3_aa: CASSPSEVSGPTPVTEAFF; cdr3_nt: TGTGCCAGCAGCCCATCCGAAGTCTCGGGACCCACGCCGGTCACTGAAGCTTTCTTT
v_call: TRBV20-1; d_call: .; clone_size: many; cdr3_length: 13; j_call: TRBJ2-3; cdr3_aa: CSAPRDLRGTQYF; cdr3_nt: TGCAGTGCTCCAAGGGACCTTCGTGGAACGCAGTATTTT
v_call: TRBV7-9; d_call: .; clone_size: .; cdr3_length: 14; j_call: TRBJ2-1; cdr3_aa: CASSPGESRNEQFF; cdr3_nt: TGTGCCAGCAGCCCCGGGGAGTCCAGGAATGAGCAGTTCTTC
v_call: TRBV15; d_call: TRBD2; clone_size: .; cdr3_length: 14; j_call: TRBJ2-7; cdr3_aa: CATSRDGGAYEQYF; cdr3_nt: TGTGCCACCAGCAGAGACGGGGGGGCCTACGAGCAGTACTTC
v_call: TRBV5-1; d_call: TRBD2; clone_size: many; cdr3_length: 13; j_call: TRBJ2-1; cdr3_aa: CASSFGGSNEQFF; cdr3_nt: TGCGCCAGCAGCTTCGGGGGGTCAAATGAGCAGTTCTTC
v_call: TRBV14; d_call: TRBD1; clone_size: few; cdr3_length: 15; j_call: TRBJ1-4; cdr3_aa: CASSRPTGWGEKLFF; cdr3_nt: TGTGCCAGCAGCCGGCCGACAGGGTGGGGCGAAAAACTGTTTTTT
v_call: TRBV6-2/TRBV6-3; d_call: .; clone_size: .; cdr3_length: 14; j_call: TRBJ1-1; cdr3_aa: CASASTVKNTEAFF; cdr3_nt: TGTGCCAGCGCAAGCACGGTCAAAAACACTGAAGCTTTCTTT
v_call: TRBV3-1; d_call: .; clone_size: .; cdr3_length: 16; j_call: TRBJ1-2; cdr3_aa: CASSQVARGVADGYTF; cdr3_nt: TGTGCCAGCAGCCAAGTAGCCCGGGGGGTCGCCGATGGCTACACCTTC
v_call: TRBV6-2/TRBV6-3; d_call: .; clone_size: many; cdr3_length: 12; j_call: TRBJ2-1; cdr3_aa: CASSYPVGEQFF; cdr3_nt: TGTGCCAGCAGTTACCCCGTGGGCGAGCAGTTCTTC
v_call: TRBV5-1; d_call: .; clone_size: many; cdr3_length: 16; j_call: TRBJ2-1; cdr3_aa: CASSLGGKLSYNEQFF; cdr3_nt: TGCGCCAGCAGCTTGGGCGGCAAGCTCTCCTACAATGAGCAGTTCTTC
v_call: TRBV7-9; d_call: .; clone_size: many; cdr3_length: 14; j_call: TRBJ1-2; cdr3_aa: CASSFSLGNYGYTF; cdr3_nt: TGTGCCAGCAGCTTTAGTTTAGGGAACTATGGCTACACCTTC
v_call: TRBV6-1; d_call: .; clone_size: .; cdr3_length: 15; j_call: TRBJ2-2; cdr3_aa: CASSPINANTGELFF; cdr3_nt: TGTGCCAGCAGTCCAATTAACGCGAACACCGGGGAGCTGTTTTTT
v_call: TRBV7-6; d_call: .; clone_size: many; cdr3_length: 13; j_call: TRBJ2-7; cdr3_aa: CASSIGQTYEQYF; cdr3_nt: TGTGCCAGCAGCATTGGACAGACCTACGAGCAGTACTTC
v_call: TRBV12-3/TRBV12-4; d_call: .; clone_size: many; cdr3_length: 11; j_call: TRBJ2-7; cdr3_aa: CASTLRDEQYF; cdr3_nt: TGTGCCAGCACCTTAAGGGACGAGCAGTACTTC
v_call: TRBV9; d_call: TRBD2; clone_size: .; cdr3_length: 17; j_call: TRBJ2-2; cdr3_aa: CASSAPGTSGATGELFF; cdr3_nt: TGTGCCAGCAGCGCGCCCGGGACTAGCGGGGCCACCGGGGAGCTGTTTTTT
v_call: TRBV27; d_call: TRBD1; clone_size: many; cdr3_length: 15; j_call: TRBJ1-2; cdr3_aa: CASSPRRGTGAGYTF; cdr3_nt: TGTGCCAGCAGTCCGAGACGGGGGACAGGGGCAGGCTACACCTTC
v_call: TRBV5-1; d_call: .; clone_size: .; cdr3_length: 14; j_call: TRBJ1-6; cdr3_aa: CASSSGINNSPHHF; cdr3_nt: TGCGCCAGCAGCTCAGGGATTAATAATTCACCCCACCACTTT
v_call: TRBV28; d_call: TRBD1; clone_size: .; cdr3_length: 19; j_call: TRBJ1-5; cdr3_aa: CASSPSGQATLYSNQPQHF; cdr3_nt: TGTGCCAGCAGTCCCTCGGGACAGGCGACATTGTATAGCAATCAGCCCCAGCATTTT
v_call: TRBV20-1; d_call: .; clone_size: .; cdr3_length: 14; j_call: TRBJ1-5; cdr3_aa: CSARGLTVGQPQHF; cdr3_nt: TGCAGTGCTAGAGGCCTGACAGTTGGCCAGCCCCAGCATTTT
v_call: TRBV15; d_call: TRBD1; clone_size: .; cdr3_length: 18; j_call: TRBJ2-1; cdr3_aa: CATSRNRQGLSSYNEQFF; cdr3_nt: TGTGCCACCAGCAGAAACCGACAGGGGCTTAGCTCCTACAATGAGCAGTTCTTC
v_call: TRBV5-1; d_call: TRBD1; clone_size: many; cdr3_length: 15; j_call: TRBJ2-7; cdr3_aa: CASSREGQGAYEQYF; cdr3_nt: TGCGCCAGCAGCAGGGAGGGACAGGGGGCCTACGAGCAGTACTTC
v_call: TRBV20-1; d_call: TRBD2; clone_size: many; cdr3_length: 15; j_call: TRBJ2-5; cdr3_aa: CSARSGGGDAETQYF; cdr3_nt: TGCAGTGCTAGATCCGGGGGGGGGGATGCAGAGACCCAGTACTTC
v_call: TRBV12-3/TRBV12-4; d_call: .; clone_size: few; cdr3_length: 15; j_call: TRBJ2-2; cdr3_aa: CASSPGVARAGELFF; cdr3_nt: TGTGCCAGCTCCCCCGGTGTAGCCCGGGCCGGGGAGCTGTTTTTT
v_call: TRBV7-9; d_call: .; clone_size: many; cdr3_length: 11; j_call: TRBJ2-4; cdr3_aa: CASTQGDIQYF; cdr3_nt: TGTGCCAGCACCCAAGGGGACATTCAGTACTTC
v_call: TRBV10-3; d_call: .; clone_size: many; cdr3_length: 11; j_call: TRBJ1-1; cdr3_aa: CAIAGGTEAFF; cdr3_nt: TGTGCCATCGCCGGGGGCACTGAAGCTTTCTTT
v_call: TRBV7-9; d_call: TRBD2; clone_size: many; cdr3_length: 15; j_call: TRBJ2-3; cdr3_aa: CASNVLAGSTDTQYF; cdr3_nt: TGTGCCAGCAACGTACTAGCGGGCAGCACAGATACGCAGTATTTT
v_call: TRBV2; d_call: .; clone_size: .; cdr3_length: 14; j_call: TRBJ2-5; cdr3_aa: CASSTGRGRGTQYF; cdr3_nt: TGTGCCAGCAGTACCGGGCGGGGTAGAGGGACCCAGTACTTC
v_call: TRBV5-1; d_call: .; clone_size: many; cdr3_length: 16; j_call: TRBJ2-2; cdr3_aa: CASSFRGGLNTGELFF; cdr3_nt: TGCGCCAGCAGCTTCCGTGGGGGACTCAACACCGGGGAGCTGTTTTTT
v_call: TRBV29-1; d_call: .; clone_size: .; cdr3_length: 13; j_call: TRBJ2-7; cdr3_aa: CSVAGDINYEQYF; cdr3_nt: TGCAGCGTTGCTGGGGACATTAATTACGAGCAGTACTTC
v_call: TRBV4-2; d_call: TRBD2; clone_size: few; cdr3_length: 16; j_call: TRBJ2-2; cdr3_aa: CASSPSTSGNTGELFF; cdr3_nt: TGTGCCAGCAGCCCCAGTACTAGCGGGAACACCGGGGAGCTGTTTTTT
v_call: TRBV12-3/TRBV12-4; d_call: TRBD1; clone_size: many; cdr3_length: 15; j_call: TRBJ1-5; cdr3_aa: CASTQTGGSNQPQHF; cdr3_nt: TGTGCCAGCACCCAGACAGGGGGTAGCAATCAGCCCCAGCATTTT
v_call: TRBV11-3; d_call: TRBD2; clone_size: few; cdr3_length: 16; j_call: TRBJ2-3; cdr3_aa: CASSLGRGARTDTQYF; cdr3_nt: TGTGCCAGCAGCTTAGGGCGGGGGGCGCGCACAGATACGCAGTATTTT
v_call: TRBV4-1; d_call: .; clone_size: many; cdr3_length: 13; j_call: TRBJ2-7; cdr3_aa: CASSQGFRAEQYF; cdr3_nt: TGCGCCAGCAGCCAAGGATTTAGGGCCGAGCAGTACTTC
v_call: TRBV14; d_call: .; clone_size: .; cdr3_length: 12; j_call: TRBJ1-3; cdr3_aa: CASSQSGNTIYF; cdr3_nt: TGTGCCAGCAGCCAGTCCGGAAACACCATATATTTT
v_call: TRBV7-2; d_call: .; clone_size: .; cdr3_length: 15; j_call: TRBJ2-3; cdr3_aa: CASSSPLGWADTQYF; cdr3_nt: TGTGCCAGCAGTTCCCCACTTGGGTGGGCAGATACGCAGTATTTT
v_call: TRBV28; d_call: .; clone_size: many; cdr3_length: 15; j_call: TRBJ2-7; cdr3_aa: CASKPSGGGKFEQYF; cdr3_nt: TGTGCCAGCAAGCCCTCAGGAGGGGGAAAATTCGAGCAGTACTTC
v_call: TRBV27; d_call: .; clone_size: many; cdr3_length: 13; j_call: TRBJ1-2; cdr3_aa: CASKGGGPYGYTF; cdr3_nt: TGTGCCAGCAAGGGAGGGGGGCCCTATGGCTACACCTTC
v_call: TRBV20-1; d_call: TRBD2; clone_size: once; cdr3_length: 16; j_call: TRBJ2-1; cdr3_aa: CSARASGGSSYNEQFF; cdr3_nt: TGCAGTGCTAGAGCTAGCGGGGGAAGCTCCTACAATGAGCAGTTCTTC
v_call: TRBV29-1; d_call: TRBD1; clone_size: many; cdr3_length: 15; j_call: TRBJ2-5; cdr3_aa: CSVIPRTGPTGTQYF; cdr3_nt: TGCAGCGTGATCCCCCGGACAGGGCCCACAGGGACCCAGTACTTC
v_call: TRBV28; d_call: .; clone_size: many; cdr3_length: 15; j_call: TRBJ2-7; cdr3_aa: CASTWVGEGSYEQYF; cdr3_nt: TGTGCCAGCACGTGGGTAGGCGAAGGGAGCTACGAGCAGTACTTC
v_call: TRBV2; d_call: .; clone_size: few; cdr3_length: 13; j_call: TRBJ1-6; cdr3_aa: CASRRQDTSPLHF; cdr3_nt: TGTGCCAGCAGACGACAGGACACTTCACCCCTCCACTTT
v_call: TRBV5-1; d_call: .; clone_size: many; cdr3_length: 16; j_call: TRBJ2-7; cdr3_aa: CASRSGGETSTYEQYF; cdr3_nt: TGCGCCAGCAGATCGGGTGGGGAGACTTCTACCTACGAGCAGTACTTC